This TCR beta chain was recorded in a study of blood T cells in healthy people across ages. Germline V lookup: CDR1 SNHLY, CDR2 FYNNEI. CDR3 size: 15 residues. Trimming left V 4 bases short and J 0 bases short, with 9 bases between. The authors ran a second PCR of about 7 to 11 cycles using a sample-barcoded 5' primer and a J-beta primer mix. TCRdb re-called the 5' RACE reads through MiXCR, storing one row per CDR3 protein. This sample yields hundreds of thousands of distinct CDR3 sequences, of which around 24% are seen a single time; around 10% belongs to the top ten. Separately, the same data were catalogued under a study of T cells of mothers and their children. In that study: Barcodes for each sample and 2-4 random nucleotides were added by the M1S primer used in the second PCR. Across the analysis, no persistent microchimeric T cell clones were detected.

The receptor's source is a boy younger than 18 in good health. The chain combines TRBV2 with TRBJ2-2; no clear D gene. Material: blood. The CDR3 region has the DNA TGTGCCAGCAGTGTCGACACGACGAACACCGGGGAGCTGTTTTTT. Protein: CASSVDTTNTGELFF.